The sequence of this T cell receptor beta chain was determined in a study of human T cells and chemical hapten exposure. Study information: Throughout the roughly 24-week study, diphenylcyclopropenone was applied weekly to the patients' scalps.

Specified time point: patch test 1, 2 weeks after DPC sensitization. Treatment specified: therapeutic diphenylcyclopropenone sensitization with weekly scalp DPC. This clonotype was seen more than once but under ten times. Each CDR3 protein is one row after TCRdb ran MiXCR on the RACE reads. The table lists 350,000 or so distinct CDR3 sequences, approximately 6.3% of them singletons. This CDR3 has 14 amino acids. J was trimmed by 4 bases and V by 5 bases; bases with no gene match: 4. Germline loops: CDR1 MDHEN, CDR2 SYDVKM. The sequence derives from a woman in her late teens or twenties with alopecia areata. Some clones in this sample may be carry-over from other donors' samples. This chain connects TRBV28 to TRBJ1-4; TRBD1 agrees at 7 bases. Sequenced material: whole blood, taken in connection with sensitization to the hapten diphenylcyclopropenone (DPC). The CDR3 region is CASSGGTVNEKLFF. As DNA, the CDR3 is TGTGCCAGCAGTGGAGGGACAGTTAATGAAAAACTGTTTTTT.